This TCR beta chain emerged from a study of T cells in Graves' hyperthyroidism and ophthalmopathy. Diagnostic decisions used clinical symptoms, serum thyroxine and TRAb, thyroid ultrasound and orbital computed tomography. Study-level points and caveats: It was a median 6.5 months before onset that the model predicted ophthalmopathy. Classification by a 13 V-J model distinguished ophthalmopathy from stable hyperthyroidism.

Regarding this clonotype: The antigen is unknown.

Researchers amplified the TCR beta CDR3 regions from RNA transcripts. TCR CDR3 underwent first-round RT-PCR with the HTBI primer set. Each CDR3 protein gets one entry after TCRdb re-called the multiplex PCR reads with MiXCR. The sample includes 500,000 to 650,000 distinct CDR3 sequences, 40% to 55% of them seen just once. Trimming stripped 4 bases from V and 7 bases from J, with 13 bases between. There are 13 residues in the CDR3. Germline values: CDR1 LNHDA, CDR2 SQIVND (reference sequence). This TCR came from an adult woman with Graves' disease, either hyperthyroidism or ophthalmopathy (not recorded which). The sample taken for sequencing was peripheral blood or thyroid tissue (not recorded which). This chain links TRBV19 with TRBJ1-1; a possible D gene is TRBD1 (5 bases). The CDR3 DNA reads TGTGCCAGTAGTAAGGCGGGGGAGGGTGAAGCTTTCTTT. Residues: CASSKAGEGEAFF.